These 30 T cell receptor beta chains were sequenced from one sample in a study of T cell responses to AZD1222 COVID-19 vaccine. Here immunoSEQ multiplex PCR was the method, and the copy in TCRdb shows in-frame clones only, minus some. The table has about 110,000 clones, about 90% seen once. The sequencing used peripheral blood, collected on day 0 of AZD1222 vaccination. These receptors were taken from an adult in good health.

The chain has TRBV10-3 and TRBJ2-3; a possible D gene is TRBD2 (6 bases). Germline lookup yields CDR1 ENHRY and CDR2 SYGVKD. The CDR3 is 15 amino acids. V lost 4 bases to trimming and J lost 1 base, with 12 bases between them. The CDR3, as DNA: TGTGCCATCAGTGCGGGGGTTGGTGGCACAGATACGCAGTATTTT. It specifies CAISAGVGGTDTQYF.

CDR3 in amino acids: CASSGGGGRGYTF. CDR3 DNA: TGTGCCAGCTCCGGGGGGGGCGGCCGGGGCTACACCTTC. The rearrangement uses TRBV6-5 and TRBJ1-2, with a possible D match to TRBD1 (6 bases). This CDR3 region has 13 residues. Trimming removed 8 bases at V and 8 bases at J, with 18 bases between. CDR1 MNHEY and CDR2 SVGAGI come from the germline V gene.

The gene calls are TRBV10-3 and TRBJ2-5; 7 nucleotides align to TRBD1. Germline values: CDR1 ENHRY, CDR2 SYGVKD. The CDR3 extends over 14 amino acids. Trimming cost V 4 bases and J 1 base; bases outside gene matches: 3. CDR3 sequence reads: CAISGGQLQETQYF. The CDR3, as DNA: TGTGCCATCAGTGGGGGACAGCTCCAAGAGACCCAGTACTTC.

This chain links TRBV29-1 with TRBJ1-1; D is ambiguous. CDR3 length: 12 amino acids. With 7 bases removed from V and 3 bases from J, the gap between germline ends came to 12 bases. Germline lookup yields CDR1 SQVTM and CDR2 ANQGSEA. CDR3 nucleotide sequence: TGCAGCGCCAGGCATATTGACACTGAAGCTTTCTTT. As protein: CSARHIDTEAFF.

This rearrangement joins TRBV3-1 (or the pseudogene TRBV3-2) to TRBJ1-6, with D uncertain. This CDR3 has 12 amino acids. Trimming removed 6 bases at V and 3 bases at J, with 3 bases between. Germline loops: CDR1 LGHDT, CDR2 YNNKEL (reference sequence). Here the CDR3 reads CASRHYNSPLHF. As DNA, the CDR3 is TGTGCCAGCAGACACTATAATTCACCCCTCCACTTT.

This clone was seen more than once but under ten times. This chain connects TRBV10-3 to TRBJ2-6; D perhaps matches TRBD1 (5 bases). Germline CDR1 ENHRY, CDR2 SYGVKD. Trimming cost V 3 bases and J 0 bases, with 15 bases left between them. There are 18 residues in the CDR3. CDR3 nucleotide sequence: TGTGCCATCAGTGAAACAGGCAGGGTCGGCTCTGGGGCCAACGTCCTGACTTTC. It specifies CAISETGRVGSGANVLTF.

The chain links TRBV10-2 to TRBJ1-1; D unresolved. Trimming stripped 6 bases from V and 0 bases from J, with 11 bases between. The CDR3 is made up of 14 amino acids. In germline, CDR1 is WSHSY, CDR2 SAAADI. The CDR3 here is CASRTSSMNTEAFF. The CDR3 DNA follows: TGCGCCAGCAGAACAAGCTCCATGAACACTGAAGCTTTCTTT.

The chain uses TRBV7-2 and TRBJ2-1; 9 bases are a match to TRBD2. Germline V gene lookup returns CDR1 SGHTA and CDR2 FQGNSA. The J segment lost 7 bases and the V segment lost 1 base, leaving 11 bases of the junction unmatched. The CDR3 has 17 amino acids. The DNA for the CDR3 is TGTGCCAGCAGCTTAGTGCCTAGCGGGATACAGGGGAATGAGCAGTTCTTC. Translation gives CASSLVPSGIQGNEQFF.

This clone has a single count. The V and J genes are TRBV9 and TRBJ1-1; tentatively, D is TRBD1 (5 bases). Germline V CDR1 and CDR2: SGDLS, YYNGEE. The V gene lost 7 bases and the J gene lost 6 bases, with 16 bases spanning the gap. The CDR3 sequence is 13 residues long. CDR3 DNA sequence: TGTGCCAGCGCAAAGGAGGGGTCCGCTGAAGCTTTCTTT. Protein sequence: CASAKEGSAEAFF. The whole variable domain, filled in from reference TRBV9 and TRBJ1-1, reads DSGVTQTPKHLITATGQRVTLRCSPRSGDLSVYWYQQSLDQGLQFLIQYYNGEERAKGNILERFSAQQFPDLHSELNLSSLELGDSALYFCASAKEGSAEAFFGQGTRLTVV.

DNA for the CDR3: TGTGCCAGTACCTTTATGGGAGGAAACACCATATATTTT. It yields the protein CASTFMGGNTIYF. The chain recombines TRBV19 with TRBJ1-3, with D unclear. This CDR3 contains 13 residues. V was pared by 7 bases and J by 4 bases, with 11 bases between. Germline V CDR1 and CDR2: LNHDA, SQIVND (reference sequence).

Ten or more counts support this clone. The J gene is TRBJ1-6, the V gene TRBV28; D possibly corresponds to TRBD1 (6 bases). Trimming shortened V by 1 base and J by 13 bases, and 14 bases separated the two germline ends. The CDR3 runs 14 residues. Germline V gene lookup returns CDR1 MDHEN and CDR2 SYDVKM. The CDR3 nucleotides are TGTGCCAGCAGTTTATTATCAGGGGCTGATCCCCTCCACTTT. Protein sequence: CASSLLSGADPLHF.

J is TRBJ1-1 and V is TRBV5-1; maybe TRBD1 (5 bases). V was pared by 6 bases and J by 5 bases, with 23 bases between. The CDR3 is 16 amino acids. Germline V lookup: CDR1 SGHRS, CDR2 YFSETQ. In nucleotides, the CDR3 is TGCGCCAGCACTCAAAATAGCGGGGGTGCGGGAACTGAAGCTTTCTTT. This encodes CASTQNSGGAGTEAFF.

This CDR3 reads CATREGRTEAFF. The DNA of the CDR3 is TGTGCCACCCGGGAGGGGAGGACTGAAGCTTTCTTT. The chain is built from TRBV10-3 and TRBJ1-1; the D gene is possibly TRBD1 (5 bases). The CDR3 is made up of 12 amino acids. Germline values: CDR1 ENHRY, CDR2 SYGVKD. The V end was cut by 10 bases, the J end by 5 bases, with 14 bases between.

The chain carries TRBV20-1 and TRBJ1-2; D not certain. V shed 5 bases and J shed 4 bases, with 8 bases lying between them. CDR1 DFQATT and CDR2 SNEGSKA come from the germline V gene (reference sequence). The CDR3 consists of 11 residues. The CDR3 nucleotides read TGCAGTGCTGTCCAGGTCTATGGCTACACCTTC. Its protein product is CSAVQVYGYTF.

V is TRBV9 and J is TRBJ1-5; the D gene is possibly TRBD1 (5 bases). The CDR3 has 14 amino acids. V gave up 0 bases and J gave up 6 bases, with 10 bases separating them. The germline CDR1 and CDR2 sequences are SGDLS and YYNGEE. The CDR3: CASSVDGAFQPQHF. The DNA for the CDR3 is TGTGCCAGCAGCGTAGATGGGGCTTTTCAGCCCCAGCATTTT.

The chain carries TRBV2 and TRBJ2-1; TRBD1 might be the D (5 bases). V lost 10 bases and J 0 bases, leaving 16 bases between the germline ends. In germline, CDR1 is SNHLY, CDR2 FYNNEI. This CDR3 is 15 amino acids long. CDR3 in DNA: TGTGCCAACTTATTCAGGGAAAACTCCTACAATGAGCAGTTCTTC. It translates to CANLFRENSYNEQFF.

The chain has TRBV9 and TRBJ2-3; 10 bases are a match to TRBD2. V lost 0 bases to trimming and J lost 4 bases; unmatched junction nucleotides: 8. The V gene's germline CDR1 is SGDLS and CDR2 YYNGEE. This CDR3 is built from 17 residues. Here the CDR3 DNA reads TGTGCCAGCAGCGTAGAGGGTAGCGGGGGGATAGCAGATACGCAGTATTTT. It translates to CASSVEGSGGIADTQYF.

The rearrangement joins TRBV5-5 to TRBJ2-1; the D gene could be TRBD1 or TRBD2 (5 bases each). This CDR3 region has 15 residues. Trimming stripped 1 base from V and 5 bases from J, with 13 bases between. CDR1 SGHKS and CDR2 YYEKEE come from the germline V gene (reference sequence). CDR3 region: CASSLSPGTDNEQFF. CDR3 nucleotide sequence: TGTGCCAGCAGCTTGTCCCCCGGGACGGACAATGAGCAGTTCTTC.

The V call is TRBV4-2, the J call TRBJ2-5; no reliable D call. V gave up 0 bases and J gave up 3 bases, with 8 bases separating them. The CDR3 length is 14 residues. Germline CDR1 is LGHNA and CDR2 is YNFKEQ. The CDR3 sequence: CASSQDKTEETQYF. Here the CDR3 DNA reads TGTGCCAGCAGCCAAGATAAGACGGAAGAGACCCAGTACTTC.

This rearrangement joins TRBV28 to TRBJ2-7; 14 positions agree with TRBD2. Trimming at V came to 6 bases and at J to 3 bases, leaving 4 bases not matched to a gene. This CDR3 region has 15 residues. Germline V lookup: CDR1 MDHEN, CDR2 SYDVKM. This CDR3 reads CASSGGLAGGYEQYF. Written as DNA, the CDR3 is TGTGCCAGCAGCGGCGGACTAGCGGGAGGCTACGAGCAGTACTTC.

V and J are TRBV6-2 or TRBV6-3 and TRBJ2-7, with a possible D match to TRBD2 (5 bases). Trimming cost V 5 bases and J 6 bases, with 11 bases left between them. Germline CDR1 is MNHEY and CDR2 is SVGEGT. The CDR3 is made up of 12 amino acids. Here the CDR3 DNA reads TGTGCCAGCAGTCCCGTCGCGGGCGAGCAGTACTTC. Protein product: CASSPVAGEQYF.

The chain links TRBV18 to TRBJ2-3, with D maybe TRBD1 (6 bases). V gave up 6 bases and J gave up 4 bases, with 26 bases separating them. Looked up from germline, CDR1 is KGHSH and CDR2 is LQKENI. There are 18 residues in the CDR3. DNA of the CDR3: TGTGCCAGCTCGGGACAATCACCATTGGGCGGTCGGTCAGATACGCAGTATTTT. Its protein is CASSGQSPLGGRSDTQYF. The variable domain in full, with the rest retrieved from reference TRBV18 and TRBJ2-3, is NAGVMQNPRHLVRRRGQEARLRCSPMKGHSHVYWYRQLPEEGLKFMVYLQKENIIDESGMPKERFSAEFPKEGPSILRIQQVVRGDSAAYFCASSGQSPLGGRSDTQYFGPGTRLTVL.

This chain joins TRBV5-6 and TRBJ2-7, with D unclear. The V and J ends lost 2 bases and 2 bases respectively, with 14 bases between them. CDR3 size: 15 residues. The germline V gene encodes CDR1 SGHDT and CDR2 YYEEEE. In nucleotides, the CDR3 is TGTGCCAGCAGCTTTTCGTGGACGGCCGCCTACGAGCAGTACTTC. This sequence encodes CASSFSWTAAYEQYF.

The CDR3 nucleotides are TGTGCCAGCAGTGAGTCCAGGGGGCAGAACTATGGCTACACCTTC. It yields the protein CASSESRGQNYGYTF. The chain joins TRBV2 to TRBJ1-2; TRBD1 aligns across 8 bases. With V trimmed by 3 bases and J by 2 bases, 5 bases remained unmatched. The CDR3 has 15 amino acids. Germline CDR1 and CDR2: SNHLY and FYNNEI.

The genes are TRBV19 and TRBJ2-3, with 8 bases fitting TRBD1. This CDR3 spans 13 amino acids. Unmatched junction bases numbered 2, after V lost 4 bases and J lost 5 bases. Germline CDR1 and CDR2: LNHDA and SQIVND (reference sequence). The DNA of the CDR3 is TGTGCCAGTAGTAGACAGGGGAAAGATACGCAGTATTTT. Residues: CASSRQGKDTQYF.

This chain uses TRBV7-2 with TRBJ2-3, with 11 bases aligning to TRBD2. There are 16 residues in the CDR3. Germline V CDR1 and CDR2: SGHTA, FQGNSA. J was trimmed by 2 bases and V by 4 bases; bases with no gene match: 5. Here the CDR3 reads CASSSLAGGLTDTQYF. The CDR3 bases are TGTGCCAGCAGCTCTCTAGCGGGAGGCCTCACAGATACGCAGTATTTT.

The V gene is TRBV28, the J gene TRBJ1-2; 7 bases fit TRBD1. The trim removed 6 bases at V and 2 bases at J, leaving 12 bases unmatched. Germline V gene data show CDR1 as MDHEN and CDR2 as SYDVKM. The CDR3 consists of 16 residues. The CDR3 reads CASRGNSGQLNYGYTF. The DNA of the CDR3 is TGTGCCAGCAGGGGAAACTCGGGACAGCTGAACTATGGCTACACCTTC.

The CDR3 nucleotides are TGTGCCAGCGGGGACAGGAAGGGCACTGAAGCTTTCTTT. It yields the protein CASGDRKGTEAFF. The gene calls are TRBV2 and TRBJ1-1; 8 nucleotides align to TRBD1. Looked up from germline, CDR1 is SNHLY and CDR2 is FYNNEI. The junction had 6 bases not matched to a gene; V was cut back by 8 bases and J by 4 bases. CDR3 length: 13 residues.

In its sample, this clone was seen once. This sequence joins TRBV28 and TRBJ2-3; D is unresolved. The V end was cut by 6 bases, the J end by 4 bases, with 8 bases between. This CDR3 region has 12 residues. Germline CDR1 reads MDHEN; CDR2 reads SYDVKM. CDR3 protein: CASSRPPDTQYF. The DNA of the CDR3 is TGTGCCAGCAGCCGCCCTCCAGATACGCAGTATTTT.

Concerning this clone itself: One junction end disagrees with the germline gene, perhaps due to a read error. The chain uses TRBV28 and TRBJ2-7; 9 positions agree with TRBD1. This CDR3 spans 14 amino acids. Per germline, CDR1 MDHEN and CDR2 SYDVKM. This chain's CDR3 is CASSYSRGQGTGNF. DNA of the CDR3: TGTGCCAGCAGTTACTCTCGCGGACAGGGGACGGGAAACTTC. Full variable domain (missing parts from reference TRBV28 and TRBJ2-7): DVKVTQSSRYLVKRTGEKVFLECVQDMDHENMFWYRQDPGLGLRLIYFSYDVKMKEKGDIPEGYSVSREKKERFSLILESASTNQTSMYLCASSYSRGQGTGNFGPGTRLTVT.